A selection of T cell receptor beta chains follows, all from one sample in a study of spatial heterogeneity in lung cancer. From the 5' RACE reads, TCRdb called clonotypes with MiXCR, one entry per CDR3 protein. The repertoire has tens of thousands of distinct CDR3 sequences, around 19% of them found once; the top ten carry 21%. This sample comprised PBMCs, obtained at follow-up. These TCRs come from a male donor with early-stage non-small cell lung cancer. CDR3s include the opening cysteine and the closing phenylalanine or tryptophan. A D gene is named only where the DNA matches it firmly. A row's size may be missing; if present it is once, few, many or a size class.

V	D	length	size	J	DNA	CDR3
TRBV19	-	13	few	TRBJ2-5	TGTGCCACCTCGAGATCGCCAGAAGAGACCCAGTACTTC	CATSRSPEETQYF
TRBV20-1	TRBD2	14	few	TRBJ2-2	TGCAGTGCTAGAAAGCGGGGGGGCACCGGGGAGCTGTTTTTT	CSARKRGGTGELFF
TRBV6-5	TRBD1	14	few	TRBJ2-7	TGTGTCAGCAGTTCCTCCGGGACAGACTACGAGCAGTACTTC	CVSSSSGTDYEQYF
TRBV3-1	TRBD2	15	-	TRBJ2-5	TGTGCCAGCAGCCGTCGACTAGCGGGTATGGAGACCCAGTACTTC	CASSRRLAGMETQYF
TRBV6-1	-	14	many	TRBJ2-5	TGTGCCAGCAGTGAAGACCCCGGTAGGGAGACCCAGTACTTC	CASSEDPGRETQYF
TRBV12-3/TRBV12-4	TRBD2	14	many	TRBJ2-1	TGTGCCAGCAGTCTATTAGCGGGAGTTGATGAGCAGTTCTTC	CASSLLAGVDEQFF
TRBV6-5	-	14	-	TRBJ2-1	TGTGCCTCCTCGTGGGGGCGCAAGTACAATGAGCAGTTCTTC	CASSWGRKYNEQFF
TRBV2	TRBD1	14	few	TRBJ2-2	TGTGCCACGAGTCAGGACAGGGGCACCGGGGAGCTGTTTTTT	CATSQDRGTGELFF
TRBV7-9	-	13	few	TRBJ1-4	TGTGCCAGCAGCTCCCTCCGGGGGGAAAAACTGTTTTTT	CASSSLRGEKLFF
TRBV5-1	TRBD1	15	few	TRBJ1-1	TGCGCCAGCAGCCCTAGGACAGGCAGGGACACTGAAGCTTTCTTT	CASSPRTGRDTEAFF
TRBV20-1	-	13	few	TRBJ2-3	TGCAGTGCTTCCCCAGGATACACAGATACGCAGTATTTT	CSASPGYTDTQYF
TRBV19	-	17	-	TRBJ1-5	TGTGCCAGTAGTACCAGGGTGGTTCCAGATAACAATCAGCCCCAGCATTTT	CASSTRVVPDNNQPQHF
TRBV7-9	-	14	few	TRBJ1-2	TGTGCCAGCAGCTCACAGACAGGCCTCTATGGCTACACCTTC	CASSSQTGLYGYTF
TRBV6-9	-	17	few	TRBJ2-3	TGTGCCAGCAGTTTCCCCGAGGGGAGGACAGACACAGATACGCAGTATTTT	CASSFPEGRTDTDTQYF
TRBV4-3	TRBD1	16	few	TRBJ2-1	TGCGCCAGCAGCCAAGATTGGGACAGGGAATACAATGAGCAGTTCTTC	CASSQDWDREYNEQFF
TRBV20-1	-	15	many	TRBJ1-1	TGCAGTGCCCGCAAGTTCTTTGAACTGAACACTGAAGCTTTCTTT	CSARKFFELNTEAFF
TRBV7-9	-	13	-	TRBJ1-6	TGTGCCAGCAGCTATACGGCCGATTCACCCCTCCACTTT	CASSYTADSPLHF
TRBV18	-	16	few	TRBJ1-3	TGTGCCAGCTCACCTCTTTCCCCCCGGGGCGGAAACACCATATATTTT	CASSPLSPRGGNTIYF
TRBV15	-	14	-	TRBJ2-1	TGTGCCACCAGCAGAATAACAGGGTACAATGAGCAGTTCTTC	CATSRITGYNEQFF
TRBV4-2	TRBD1	14	-	TRBJ1-4	TGTGCCAGCACCCAGACAGGGTCGAATGAAAAACTGTTTTTT	CASTQTGSNEKLFF